These 32 T cell receptor beta chains share one sample of origin, sequenced in a study of T cells in localized non-small cell lung cancer. Some clones are missing from TCRdb's copy, which holds only in-frame ones; the method was immunoSEQ multiplex PCR. The sample carries about 33,000 clones, 90% to 95% recorded once. The sequenced sample was PBMCs, obtained before any cancer treatment. The receptors were gathered from a man aged 35-75 years with stage II lung adenocarcinoma.

The genes are TRBV6-1 and TRBJ2-5; perhaps TRBD2 as D (5 bases). V was shortened by 2 bases and J by 4 bases, with 8 bases between the two germline ends. The CDR3 totals 13 residues. Germline-derived CDR1 and CDR2 are MNHNS and SASEGT. The CDR3 here is CASSENRGETQYF. CDR3 nucleotides: TGTGCCAGCAGTGAAAATCGGGGAGAGACCCAGTACTTC.

The chain combines TRBV12-5 with TRBJ1-6; no clear D gene. Germline V gives CDR1 LGHNT, CDR2 FRNRAP. Trimming took 3 bases from V and 7 from J, leaving 10 bases between them. The CDR3 runs to 14 residues. CDR3 nucleotides: TGTGCTAGTGGTTTTGGGCAGAACAATTCACCCCTCCACTTT. Amino acid sequence: CASGFGQNNSPLHF.

This clone was seen a single time. This chain links TRBV7-8 with TRBJ1-2, with D possibly being TRBD1 (5 bases). In germline, CDR1 is SGHVS, CDR2 FQNEAQ. This CDR3 has 13 residues. Between the trimmed V and J ends, which lost 5 bases and 2 bases, there was a span of 9 bases. As DNA, the CDR3 is TGTGCCAGCAGCGAGGACATAAACTATGGCTACACCTTC. Translating it yields CASSEDINYGYTF.

The chain is built from TRBV7-6 and TRBJ1-1; 9 bases map to TRBD1. CDR1 is SGHVS and CDR2 is FNYEAQ in the germline V gene. The V segment lost 4 bases and the J segment 0 bases; nucleotides outside the gene matches: 15. This CDR3 is built from 19 residues. CDR3 amino acids: CASSSRLTGGEHMNTEAFF. The CDR3 bases are TGTGCCAGCAGCTCTAGATTGACAGGGGGAGAGCATATGAACACTGAAGCTTTCTTT.

The rearrangement joins TRBV19 to TRBJ2-1, with D perhaps assigned TRBD1 or TRBD2 (5 bases each). CDR3 length: 13 residues. Trimming stripped 6 bases from V and 2 bases from J, with 8 bases between. Germline V gene sequence: CDR1 LNHDA, CDR2 SQIVND (reference sequence). Written as DNA, the CDR3 is TGTGCCAGTAGACGGGGCGCCTACAATGAGCAGTTCTTC. Translating gives CASRRGAYNEQFF.

This chain joins TRBV9 and TRBJ2-4, with D uncertain. This CDR3 spans 15 amino acids. V lost 0 bases, J lost 1 base, and 8 bases lay in between. Per the germline V gene, CDR1 is SGDLS and CDR2 is YYNGEE. As DNA, the CDR3 is TGTGCCAGCAGCGTAGAAGGTCTTGCCAAAAACATTCAGTACTTC. As protein: CASSVEGLAKNIQYF.

This chain uses TRBV4-3 with TRBJ1-1; no reliable D call. This CDR3 comprises 15 residues. The germline CDR1 and CDR2 sequences are LGHNA and YSLEER. V lost 6 bases, J lost 0 bases, and 14 bases lay in between. In DNA, the CDR3 is TGCGCCAGCAGAATGGGCCTAGCTCTGAACACTGAAGCTTTCTTT. It specifies CASRMGLALNTEAFF.

This clone occurred a few times. This chain connects TRBV6-4 to TRBJ1-1, with no clear D. Trimming cost V 7 bases and J 1 base, with 13 bases left between them. CDR1 and CDR2 (germline): MRHNA, SNTAGT. The CDR3 loop spans 14 amino acids. CDR3 amino acids: CASTPNPGNTEAFF. CDR3 bases: TGTGCCAGCACCCCAAACCCGGGGAACACTGAAGCTTTCTTT.

This chain connects TRBV10-3 to TRBJ2-1; TRBD1 might be the D (6 bases). Germline V gene lookup returns CDR1 ENHRY and CDR2 SYGVKD. The CDR3 consists of 15 residues. V gave up 11 bases and J gave up 0 bases, with 17 bases separating them. The CDR3 spells CAAAGAPSSYNEQFF. The DNA for the CDR3 is TGTGCCGCAGCAGGGGCCCCGAGCTCCTACAATGAGCAGTTCTTC.

The genes are TRBV5-5 and TRBJ2-3, with 9 bases that match TRBD1. Per the germline V gene, CDR1 is SGHKS and CDR2 is YYEKEE (reference sequence). Trimming removed 5 bases from V and 4 bases from J; junction bases left unmatched: 17. This CDR3 region has 18 residues. This CDR3 is CASSPRFRDRVIPDTQYF. DNA for the CDR3: TGTGCCAGCAGTCCACGATTCCGGGACAGGGTGATTCCAGATACGCAGTATTTT.

This clone showed up just once. V gene TRBV12-5 combines with J gene TRBJ2-7; 9 bases are shared with TRBD1. CDR1 is LGHNT and CDR2 is FRNRAP in the germline V gene. J was trimmed by 6 bases and V by 0 bases; bases with no gene match: 12. The CDR3 covers 17 residues. CDR3 protein: CASGLVVALDRGLEQYF. CDR3 DNA: TGTGCTAGTGGTTTGGTAGTCGCGTTGGACAGGGGTCTCGAGCAGTACTTC.

J is TRBJ2-1 and V is TRBV7-3; a weak D match, TRBD2 (6 bases). From germline, CDR1 is SGHTA and CDR2 FQGTGA. The V gene lost 5 bases and the J gene lost 4 bases, with 15 bases spanning the gap. CDR3 length equals 15 residues. CDR3 in DNA: TGTGCCAGCAGCGGATCTTACGGAGGGTACAATGAGCAGTTCTTC. Amino acid sequence: CASSGSYGGYNEQFF.

The chain links TRBV28 to TRBJ1-4; D is possibly TRBD1 (6 bases). Trimming shortened V by 3 bases and J by 8 bases, and 13 bases separated the two germline ends. This CDR3 spans 14 amino acids. Germline CDR1 reads MDHEN; CDR2 reads SYDVKM. CDR3 sequence (DNA): TGTGCCAGCAGTTTCGCAGGGGCGGGGGAAAAACTGTTTTTT. It codes for CASSFAGAGEKLFF.

The chain carries TRBV7-3 and TRBJ2-7; perhaps TRBD1 as D (6 bases). V lost 4 bases and J 6 bases, leaving 13 bases between the germline ends. The CDR3 consists of 13 residues. Germline loops: CDR1 SGHTA, CDR2 FQGTGA. This CDR3 reads CASSSAIGGEQYF. The CDR3, as DNA: TGTGCCAGCAGCTCAGCTATAGGGGGCGAGCAGTACTTC.

For the CDR3, the DNA is TGTGCCAGCAGTACCCCCTGGGGGAGGACCCGGAGAGAGCAGTACTTC. This translates into CASSTPWGRTRREQYF. The chain recombines TRBV7-6 with TRBJ2-7; a weak D match, TRBD2 (6 bases). The length of the CDR3 is 16 residues. CDR1 is SGHVS and CDR2 is FNYEAQ in the germline V gene. V lost 6 bases and J lost 7, with 25 bases in between.

The genes are TRBV6-5 and TRBJ2-1; D unclear. Germline loops: CDR1 MNHEY, CDR2 SVGAGI. The CDR3 is made up of 11 amino acids. V lost 6 bases and J lost 4, with 4 bases in between. CDR3 sequence: CASRGYNEQFF. The CDR3, as DNA: TGTGCCAGCAGGGGGTACAATGAGCAGTTCTTC.

To note about this clone: Sequence at one end of the junction differs from germline and may be a read error. V and J are TRBV2 and TRBJ1-3, with 8 bases matching TRBD1. This CDR3 is built from 15 residues. Looked up from germline, CDR1 is SNHLY and CDR2 is FYNNEI. In DNA form, the CDR3 reads TGTGCCAGCAGCGAAGATGGACAGGGAGAAAACACCATATATTTT. It specifies CASSEDGQGENTIYF. Based on the CDR3 plus reference TRBV2 and TRBJ1-3, the full variable domain is EPEVTQTPSHQVTQMGQEVILRCVPISNHLYFYWYRQILGQKVEFLVSFYNNEISEKSEIFDDQFSVERPDGSNFTLKIRSTKLEDSAMYFCASSEDGQGENTIYFGEGSWLTVV.

This chain uses TRBV7-8 with TRBJ1-4; 9 nucleotides align to TRBD1. Germline CDR1 is SGHVS and CDR2 is FQNEAQ. After removal of 4 bases from V and 4 bases from J, the junction contained 4 bases not matched to a gene. This CDR3 is built from 15 residues. CDR3 region: CASSSTGGGNEKLFF. CDR3 coding DNA: TGTGCCAGCAGCTCGACAGGGGGTGGTAATGAAAAACTGTTTTTT.

The chain links TRBV9 to TRBJ1-2; D not certain. CDR1 is SGDLS, CDR2 YYNGEE, per germline. The CDR3 spans 18 residues. The ends were cut back, 1 base at V and 3 bases at J, with 22 bases in the middle. The CDR3 nucleotides read TGTGCCAGCAGCGTAAGAAGCGGCCGGGAGAGGGAAGACTATGGCTACACCTTC. This sequence encodes CASSVRSGREREDYGYTF. The variable domain in full, completed from reference TRBV9 and TRBJ1-2, reads DSGVTQTPKHLITATGQRVTLRCSPRSGDLSVYWYQQSLDQGLQFLIQYYNGEERAKGNILERFSAQQFPDLHSELNLSSLELGDSALYFCASSVRSGREREDYGYTFGSGTRLTVV.

V and J are TRBV19 and TRBJ2-7; tentatively, D is TRBD2 (5 bases). V dropped 3 bases and J dropped 4 bases, with 10 bases sitting between them. CDR3 length: 13 amino acids. Germline V gives CDR1 LNHDA, CDR2 SQIVND (reference sequence). The CDR3: CASSISLDYEQYF. The CDR3 DNA sequence: TGTGCCAGTAGTATTTCACTAGATTACGAGCAGTACTTC.

The genes are TRBV5-4 and TRBJ2-7; TRBD1 aligns across 8 bases. The germline gives CDR1 SGHNT, CDR2 YYREEE (reference sequence). The CDR3 spans 13 residues. Trimming took 4 bases from V and 5 from J; bases not matched to a gene: 5. In DNA form, the CDR3 reads TGTGCCAGCAGCCGGACAGGGAACCACGAGCAGTACTTC. It encodes CASSRTGNHEQYF.

This clone appeared a few times. The chain employs TRBV28 and TRBJ1-2, with TRBD1 as a possible D gene (6 bases). V gave up 7 bases and J gave up 13 bases, with 19 bases separating them. Germline lookup yields CDR1 MDHEN and CDR2 SYDVKM. The CDR3 runs 12 residues. DNA of the CDR3: TGTGCCAGCAATGACAAGGGGGTATACTGCACCTTC. The encoded protein is CASNDKGVYCTF.

The chain couples TRBV19 to TRBJ1-1; tentatively, D is TRBD1 (5 bases). Trimming took 5 bases from V and 4 from J, leaving 14 bases between them. CDR3 length: 14 amino acids. The germline V gene has CDR1 LNHDA and CDR2 SQIVND (reference sequence). CDR3 nucleotides: TGTGCCAGTAGTTGGGGGGAGGGAGGCACTGAAGCTTTCTTT. Translated: CASSWGEGGTEAFF.

To note about this clone: This sample includes further DNA sequences coding for the same CDR3. This chain joins TRBV28 and TRBJ1-1; D is uncertain. The CDR3 sequence is 13 residues long. CDR1 is MDHEN, CDR2 SYDVKM, per germline. Between the trimmed V and J ends, which lost 6 bases and 0 bases, there was a span of 8 bases. The CDR3 DNA follows: TGTGCCAGCAGGGTCACTTTGAACACTGAAGCTTTCTTT. Translating it yields CASRVTLNTEAFF. Full variable domain (rest looked up from reference TRBV28 and TRBJ1-1): DVKVTQSSRYLVKRTGEKVFLECVQDMDHENMFWYRQDPGLGLRLIYFSYDVKMKEKGDIPEGYSVSREKKERFSLILESASTNQTSMYLCASRVTLNTEAFFGQGTRLTVV.

CDR3 region: CASSLDPHKGNEQFF. The CDR3 DNA reads as TGTGCCAGCAGTTTGGACCCACACAAGGGAAATGAGCAGTTCTTC. V gene TRBV7-9 combines with J gene TRBJ2-1; the D is unclear. CDR3 length equals 15 residues. Germline V gene data show CDR1 as SEHNR and CDR2 as FQNEAQ (reference sequence). Trimming stripped 6 bases from V and 7 bases from J, with 19 bases between.

The rearrangement uses TRBV4-3 and TRBJ2-1; possible D gene TRBD1, 5 bases. Trimming cost V 4 bases and J 0 bases, with 10 bases left between them. Germline V CDR1 and CDR2: LGHNA, YSLEER. The CDR3 has 15 residues. In DNA, the CDR3 is TGCGCCAGCAGCCCGAATAGGGGCTCCTACAATGAGCAGTTCTTC. Its protein product is CASSPNRGSYNEQFF.

The chain couples TRBV27 to TRBJ2-7, with 8 nucleotides matching TRBD1. The CDR3 is made up of 12 amino acids. The ends lost 6 bases at V and 9 bases at J; junction bases unmatched: 7. Germline lookup yields CDR1 MNHEY and CDR2 SMNVEV (reference sequence). Written as DNA, the CDR3 is TGTGCCAGCAGCCCAGGGGGCTATGCGCAGTACTTC. It encodes CASSPGGYAQYF.

V is TRBV28 and J is TRBJ2-1, with D unclear. The germline gives CDR1 MDHEN, CDR2 SYDVKM. The CDR3 length is 14 residues. With 8 bases removed from V and 0 bases from J, the gap between germline ends came to 11 bases. This chain's CDR3 is CASAASRSYNEQFF. In DNA, the CDR3 is TGTGCCAGCGCTGCTAGTCGCTCCTACAATGAGCAGTTCTTC.

V usage is TRBV7-8 and J usage is TRBJ1-5; 7 bases are shared with TRBD1. From germline, CDR1 is SGHVS and CDR2 FQNEAQ. This CDR3 comprises 15 residues. V shed 7 bases, J shed 1 base, and the junction held 7 bases outside the gene matches. As DNA, the CDR3 is TGTGCCAGCAACCAGGGGGGGAGAAGCAATCAGCCCCAGCATTTT. Encoded protein: CASNQGGRSNQPQHF.

This clone was recorded once. This chain links TRBV7-9 with TRBJ1-2, with 8 positions matching TRBD1. The CDR3 spans 15 residues. The junction had 13 bases not matched to a gene; V was cut back by 5 bases and J by 8 bases. From germline, CDR1 is SEHNR and CDR2 FQNEAQ (reference sequence). This CDR3 is CASSIGAGGAQGYTF. CDR3 nucleotide sequence: TGTGCCAGCAGCATAGGGGCAGGGGGCGCGCAGGGCTACACCTTC.

This sequence joins TRBV5-1 and TRBJ2-2, with a weak D call TRBD2 (6 bases). The CDR3 spans 14 residues. Trimming removed 0 bases at V and 6 bases at J, with 9 bases between. Germline CDR1 is SGHRS and CDR2 is YFSETQ. The CDR3 DNA sequence: TGCGCCAGCAGCTTGGAGGGACTTGCCGGGGAGCTGTTTTTT. It specifies CASSLEGLAGELFF.

This sequence joins TRBV28 and TRBJ2-5, with D uncertain. The CDR3 runs 14 residues. Trimming took 3 bases from V and 2 from J, leaving 10 bases between them. From germline, CDR1 is MDHEN and CDR2 SYDVKM. In DNA, the CDR3 is TGTGCCAGCAGTTTCCTTGGCTTTCAAGAGACCCAGTACTTC. Amino acid sequence: CASSFLGFQETQYF.